The clone carrying this T cell receptor (beta chain) turned up a few times. Its antigen is not known. V was cut by 3 bases and J by 2 bases, with 12 bases left in between. Germline loops: CDR1 MRHNA, CDR2 SNTAGT. CDR3 length: 15 amino acids. This specimen belongs to a study of shared clonotypes between healthy human individuals. The investigators split CD4+ cells into a CD45RA+ naive subset and a CD45RA-negative memory subset. Findings of the study overall: Among donors, the sharing of clonotypes was expected to be influenced by sequencing depth.

The assay was immunoSEQ multiplex PCR, and TCRdb's table has in-frame clones only and misses some. The sample carries 850,000 to 1,100,000 clones, 77% recorded once. The receptor was derived from a man aged 18 to 29 in good health. Some clones in this sample may be carry-over from other donors' samples. The sample taken for sequencing was memory CD4+ T cells from PBMCs. Sample subset: CD45RA-negative fraction. V usage is TRBV6-4 and J usage is TRBJ2-3; D perhaps matches TRBD1 (5 bases). CDR3 DNA: TGTGCCAGCAGTGAGGGGCTGAAAGACACAGATACGCAGTATTTT. This translates into CASSEGLKDTDTQYF.